The clone carrying this T cell receptor (beta chain) was observed many times. What it binds is unknown. With 6 bases clipped from V and 4 bases from J, the junction kept 7 bases outside the gene matches. The CDR3 is made up of 16 amino acids. Germline CDR1 reads MNHEY; CDR2 reads SMNVEV (reference sequence). These data originate in a study of identical twins. TCRdb analysed the 5' RACE reads with MiXCR anew, one entry per CDR3 protein. The profile covers roughly 1,500,000 distinct CDR3 sequences, with about 32% appearing a single time and less than 0.35% taken by the ten largest. Findings and caveats of the study: Part of the zero-insertion signal could reflect confounding by invariant MAIT and iNKT cells.

Sequencing was carried out using cord blood. This sequence joins TRBV27 and TRBJ2-3, with 13 bases aligning to TRBD2. The clonotype originates from a newborn girl in good health. The CDR3 DNA reads as TGTGCCAGCAGGCCGGGACTAGCGGGACCGGCAGATACGCAGTATTTT. Its protein product is CASRPGLAGPADTQYF.